The present TCR beta chain was sequenced within a study of identical twins. The germline V and J ends were trimmed by 6 bases and 4 bases, with 16 bases remaining between them. This CDR3 contains 15 residues. Template switching introduced a universal primer site, and the cDNA bore unique molecular identifiers. Using its own MiXCR run on the 5' RACE reads, TCRdb lists one record per CDR3 protein. The sample includes nearly 650,000 distinct CDR3 sequences, roughly 7.2% of them seen just once. In its sample, this clonotype was seen a few times. The antigen is unknown. General study points: The presence of invariant MAIT and iNKT cells could partly confound analyses of zero-insertion sequences.

The same data also went into a second study, on yellow fever vaccine responses in identical twins. As that report states: Among the twins, the vaccine T cell response reportedly seemed partly convergent and partly personalized.

The source is a woman aged 18-29 years in good health. Specimen: PBMCs. This chain connects TRBV12-3 or TRBV12-4 to TRBJ1-5; D may be TRBD1 (6 bases). This chain's CDR3 is CASSLQGNGNQPQHF. The CDR3 DNA reads as TGTGCCAGCAGCCTCCAGGGGAACGGGAATCAGCCCCAGCATTTT.